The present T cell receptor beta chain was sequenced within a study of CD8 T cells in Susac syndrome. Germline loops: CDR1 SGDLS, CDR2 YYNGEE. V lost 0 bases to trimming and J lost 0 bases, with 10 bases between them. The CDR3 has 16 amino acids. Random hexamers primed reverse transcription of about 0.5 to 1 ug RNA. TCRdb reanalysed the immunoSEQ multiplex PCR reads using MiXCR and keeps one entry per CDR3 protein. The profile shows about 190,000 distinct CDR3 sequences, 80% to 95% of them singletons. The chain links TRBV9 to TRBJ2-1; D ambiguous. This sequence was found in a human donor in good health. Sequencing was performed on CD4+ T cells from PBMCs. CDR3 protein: CASSVGEGSSYNEQFF. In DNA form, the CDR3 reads TGTGCCAGCAGCGTAGGGGAAGGCAGCTCCTACAATGAGCAGTTCTTC.